This T cell receptor beta chain originates from a study of blood T cell repertoires in COVID-19. CDR1 is MGHRA, CDR2 YSYEKL, per germline. The V and J ends lost 4 bases and 2 bases respectively, with 17 bases between them. This CDR3 is built from 16 residues. Repertoires were generated with immunoSEQ multiplex PCR, while TCRdb's copy carries only in-frame clones and drops some. The table records approximately 92,000 clones, 70% to 90% of them present only once. Comment on this clone: Other DNA sequences in the same sample also yield this CDR3.

The sample consisted of peripheral blood. The receptor was derived from a woman between 55 and 75 years old with COVID-19, enrolled during active disease. This chain connects TRBV4-1 to TRBJ1-2, with D unresolved. DNA of the CDR3: TGCGCCAGCAGCCGAGGAGGTAGCAGTCCCAACTATGGCTACACCTTC. Protein: CASSRGGSSPNYGYTF.